Following are 7 T cell receptor beta chains from one sample sequenced in a study of siplizumab effects on memory and regulatory T cells. Assay: immunoSEQ multiplex PCR; the TCRdb copy retains only in-frame clones and omits some. The sample lists around 100,000 clones; roughly 92% were seen once. Sample: Tregs sorted from blood. Source of these receptors: a human donor in good health.

The V gene is TRBV25-1, the J gene TRBJ2-6; D uncertain. There are 11 residues in the CDR3. The germline V gene encodes CDR1 MGHDK and CDR2 SYGVNS. The V end was cut by 4 bases, the J end by 7 bases, with 2 bases between. This chain's CDR3 is CASSVANVLTF. Here the CDR3 DNA reads TGTGCCAGCAGTGTTGCCAACGTCCTGACTTTC. Supplemented by reference TRBV25-1 and TRBJ2-6, the full variable domain reads EADIYQTPRYLVIGTGKKITLECSQTMGHDKMYWYQQDPGMELHLIHYSYGVNSTEKGDLSSESTVSRIRTEHFPLTLESARPSHTSQYLCASSVANVLTFGAGSRLTVL.

The chain recombines TRBV30 with TRBJ1-6; D remains unclear. This CDR3 spans 17 amino acids. The V and J ends lost 0 bases and 5 bases respectively, with 17 bases between them. Per germline, CDR1 GTSNPN and CDR2 SVGIG (reference sequence). This CDR3 reads CAWSVQRSNVHNSPLHF. CDR3 DNA: TGTGCCTGGAGTGTACAGAGGTCAAACGTCCATAATTCACCCCTCCACTTT.

CDR3 nucleotides: TGTGCCACCAGCAGAGGACAGGGCGCATACGAGCAGTACTTC. It encodes CATSRGQGAYEQYF. This chain uses TRBV15 with TRBJ2-7; 7 bases are a match to TRBD1. V was pared by 1 base and J by 4 bases, with 4 bases of the junction left unmatched. The CDR3 length is 14 residues. Germline-derived CDR1 and CDR2 are LNHNV and YYDKDF (reference sequence).

The chain has TRBV14 and TRBJ2-7, with 8 bases lining up with TRBD1. Germline V gene sequence: CDR1 SGHDN, CDR2 FVKESK. Losses at the gene ends were 3 bases for V and 5 bases for J; bases not matched to a gene: 9. CDR3 length: 15 amino acids. The CDR3 DNA reads TGTGCCAGCAGCCACCCTGGACAGGGTCCCCACGAGCAGTACTTC. Residues: CASSHPGQGPHEQYF.

The chain has TRBV6-5 and TRBJ1-1; D gene uncertain. Germline V gives CDR1 MNHEY, CDR2 SVGAGI. Trimming cost V 2 bases and J 6 bases, with 7 bases left between them. The CDR3 covers 12 residues. CDR3 in DNA: TGTGCCAGCAGTTACCCCCCTGCTGAAGCTTTCTTT. Protein product: CASSYPPAEAFF.

The chain has TRBV5-1 and TRBJ2-3, with D possibly being TRBD1 (5 bases). The ends were cut back, 0 bases at V and 1 base at J, with 9 bases in the middle. Germline V lookup: CDR1 SGHRS, CDR2 YFSETQ. The CDR3 length is 15 residues. The CDR3 is CASSLGQGGTDTQYF. In DNA form, the CDR3 reads TGCGCCAGCAGCTTGGGGCAGGGCGGCACAGATACGCAGTATTTT.

V and J are TRBV30 and TRBJ1-5; perhaps TRBD1 as D (6 bases). CDR1 is GTSNPN, CDR2 SVGIG, per germline (reference sequence). V was trimmed by 3 bases and J by 10 bases, leaving 13 bases between them. The CDR3 runs to 12 residues. CDR3 amino acids: CAWRAPTGPQHF. As DNA, the CDR3 is TGTGCCTGGAGAGCACCGACAGGTCCCCAGCATTTT.